These T cell receptor beta chains were read from a single sample in a study of OX40 agonist ivuxolimab in advanced cancers. Generated by immunoSEQ multiplex PCR, the TCRdb table keeps only in-frame clones and is missing some. The top ten clones hold about 9.3% of a sample with fewer than 50,000 clones, approximately 90% of them seen once. The sample here was CD4+ or CD8+ T cells sorted from blood, taken in a trial of the OX40 agonist ivuxolimab. These receptors were taken from an adult with an advanced solid tumor such as melanoma, head and neck, liver or kidney cancer. Both conserved end residues are part of each CDR3. The order of the fields is clone size, J gene, CDR3 length, V gene, D gene, CDR3 DNA, CDR3 protein. D genes are given only for firm matches. Where a row states a size, it is once, few, many or the class of an expanded clone; other rows omit it.

size: NA; J: TRBJ1-1; length: 17; V: TRBV27; D: TRBD1; DNA: TGTGCCAGCAGTTCCACCGGGACAGGGGCCTATAACACTGAAGCTTTCTTT; CDR3: CASSSTGTGAYNTEAFF
size: NA; J: TRBJ1-2; length: 15; V: TRBV4-3; D: TRBD1; DNA: TGCGCCAGCAGCCCCGGGACAGGGGATTTCTATGGCTACACCTTC; CDR3: CASSPGTGDFYGYTF
size: once; J: TRBJ2-3; length: 16; V: TRBV9; D: TRBD1; DNA: TGTGCCAGCAGCCCATCGACAGGGGGACTCACAGATACGCAGTATTTT; CDR3: CASSPSTGGLTDTQYF
size: NA; J: TRBJ2-1; length: 16; V: TRBV13; D: TRBD2; DNA: TGTGCCAGCAGCGGTCGACTAGCGGGAGTCTACAATGAGCAGTTCTTC; CDR3: CASSGRLAGVYNEQFF
size: NA; J: TRBJ2-1; length: 14; V: TRBV7-2; D: NA; DNA: TGTGCCAGCAGCTTAGGATTAACAGGGAGTGAGCAGTTCTTC; CDR3: CASSLGLTGSEQFF
size: NA; J: TRBJ1-3; length: 15; V: TRBV5-1; D: NA; DNA: TGCGCCAGCAGCTTGGAAGGTGGCGGAGGGGACACCATATATTTT; CDR3: CASSLEGGGGDTIYF
size: NA; J: TRBJ1-4; length: 14; V: TRBV27; D: NA; DNA: TGTGCCAGCAGTTTATCGACAACTAATGAAAAACTGTTTTTT; CDR3: CASSLSTTNEKLFF
size: NA; J: TRBJ1-1; length: 15; V: TRBV27; D: NA; DNA: TGTGCCAGCAGTACATCCGGGACATTGAACACTGAAGCTTTCTTT; CDR3: CASSTSGTLNTEAFF
size: NA; J: TRBJ2-3; length: 20; V: TRBV9; D: NA; DNA: TGTGCCAGCAGCGAGACTCTACAGGGCTTGCTAGCGGTGGAGCCAGATACGCAGTATTTT; CDR3: CASSETLQGLLAVEPDTQYF
size: NA; J: TRBJ2-1; length: 15; V: TRBV13; D: TRBD2; DNA: TGTGCCCGCAGTCCCGGGGGGGCGGGGTACAATGAGCAGTTCTTC; CDR3: CARSPGGAGYNEQFF
size: few; J: TRBJ1-3; length: 13; V: TRBV6-5; D: NA; DNA: TGTGCCAGCAGTCCGACAGGTGGAAACACCATATATTTT; CDR3: CASSPTGGNTIYF
size: NA; J: TRBJ2-1; length: 15; V: TRBV30; D: TRBD1; DNA: TGTGCCTGGGTTGGGGACAGGGAAGTTTTGGATGAGCAGTTCTTC; CDR3: CAWVGDREVLDEQFF
size: once; J: TRBJ2-7; length: 10; V: TRBV30; D: NA; DNA: TGTGCCTGGAGTGATAACGAGCAGTACTTC; CDR3: CAWSDNEQYF
size: NA; J: TRBJ2-7; length: 18; V: TRBV5-3; D: NA; DNA: TGTGCCAGAAGCGGTAACGAGACCGGGACCCTTAAGAGGGACGAGCAGTACTTC; CDR3: CARSGNETGTLKRDEQYF
size: NA; J: TRBJ1-2; length: 15; V: TRBV19; D: TRBD1; DNA: TGTGCCAGCCATTCGATGACAGGGTTCGCAGTTGGCTACACCTTC; CDR3: CASHSMTGFAVGYTF
size: NA; J: TRBJ1-2; length: 14; V: TRBV29-1; D: NA; DNA: TGCAGCGTACTAGACGGAGGGGAAAACTATGGCTACACCTTC; CDR3: CSVLDGGENYGYTF
size: NA; J: TRBJ2-7; length: 15; V: TRBV4-3; D: TRBD1; DNA: TGCGCCAGCAGCCAAGCGACAGGGGGCGTATACGAGCAGTACTTC; CDR3: CASSQATGGVYEQYF
size: few; J: TRBJ1-1; length: 15; V: TRBV9; D: NA; DNA: TGTGCCAGCAGCGCGAGGGGGGACGGTAACACTGAAGCTTTCTTT; CDR3: CASSARGDGNTEAFF
size: NA; J: TRBJ2-7; length: 15; V: TRBV27; D: TRBD1; DNA: TGTGCCAGCAGCGTACGGACAGGGGGCTCCTACGAGCAGTACTTC; CDR3: CASSVRTGGSYEQYF
size: NA; J: TRBJ2-5; length: 14; V: TRBV11-2; D: TRBD2; DNA: TGTGCCAGCAGCTCCCGGGAGGAGCGGGAGACCCAGTACTTC; CDR3: CASSSREERETQYF
size: NA; J: TRBJ1-1; length: 16; V: TRBV6-5; D: NA; DNA: TGTGCCAGCAGTTACTCGATCGGGGCGGTGAACACTGAAGCTTTCTTT; CDR3: CASSYSIGAVNTEAFF
size: NA; J: TRBJ2-5; length: 15; V: TRBV5-6; D: NA; DNA: TGTGCCAGCAGTTGGGTCAGGGGAGGGGAAGAGACCCAGTACTTC; CDR3: CASSWVRGGEETQYF
size: NA; J: TRBJ2-1; length: 15; V: TRBV4-1; D: NA; DNA: TGCGCCAGCAGCCAAGTGATGAGCGGCTACAATGAGCAGTTCTTC; CDR3: CASSQVMSGYNEQFF
size: NA; J: TRBJ2-7; length: 14; V: TRBV9; D: TRBD1; DNA: TGTGCCAGCAGCCTCGGGACAGGGTCCTACGAGCAGTACTTC; CDR3: CASSLGTGSYEQYF
size: NA; J: TRBJ1-2; length: 13; V: TRBV7-9; D: NA; DNA: TGTGCCAGCAACTTGCGACAGACCGATGGCTACACCTTC; CDR3: CASNLRQTDGYTF
size: NA; J: TRBJ1-2; length: 15; V: TRBV30; D: NA; DNA: TGTGCCTGGAGTGTACTCCAGGGAGTTAACTATGGCTACACCTTC; CDR3: CAWSVLQGVNYGYTF
size: NA; J: TRBJ1-1; length: 15; V: TRBV25-1; D: NA; DNA: TGTGCCAGCAGTGAATTTCAGGGGAGGGGCACTGAAGCTTTCTTT; CDR3: CASSEFQGRGTEAFF
size: NA; J: TRBJ1-1; length: 14; V: TRBV21-1; D: NA; DNA: TGTGCCAGCAGCAAAGCAAGGGGCCACACTGAAGCTTTCTTT; CDR3: CASSKARGHTEAFF
size: NA; J: TRBJ2-7; length: 15; V: TRBV6-6; D: NA; DNA: TGTGCCAGCAGTTACTCGAGCACGATCCCCTACGAGCAGTACTTC; CDR3: CASSYSSTIPYEQYF
size: NA; J: TRBJ1-2; length: 16; V: TRBV7-9; D: TRBD1; DNA: TGTGCCAGCAGCCCGTCGGGCCAGGGGGACGGCTATGGCTACACCTTC; CDR3: CASSPSGQGDGYGYTF
size: NA; J: TRBJ2-7; length: 21; V: TRBV23-1; D: NA; DNA: TGCGCCAGCAGTCAGCCCCCGCGGGGTCGGGCAAACAGGGCGAGCGGCCACGAGCAGTACTTC; CDR3: CASSQPPRGRANRASGHEQYF
size: NA; J: TRBJ2-7; length: 12; V: TRBV5-4; D: NA; DNA: TGTGCCAGCAGCTTAAACAGCTACGAGCAGTACTTC; CDR3: CASSLNSYEQYF
size: NA; J: TRBJ2-7; length: 13; V: TRBV7-9; D: TRBD1; DNA: TGTGCCAGCAGCCAGACAGGGTACTACGAGCAGTACTTC; CDR3: CASSQTGYYEQYF
size: NA; J: TRBJ2-1; length: 19; V: TRBV27; D: TRBD2; DNA: TGTGCCAGCAGGGGCCCGGGACTAGCGGGGTTAAGCTCCTACAATGAGCAGTTCTTC; CDR3: CASRGPGLAGLSSYNEQFF
size: NA; J: TRBJ1-1; length: 15; V: TRBV25-1; D: NA; DNA: TGTGCCAGCAGTGGGGGGGTTGCGGTGAACACTGAAGCTTTCTTT; CDR3: CASSGGVAVNTEAFF
size: NA; J: TRBJ2-5; length: 16; V: TRBV5-8; D: TRBD2; DNA: TGTGCCAGCACCTTAGGACTAGCGGGAGACCAAGAGACCCAGTACTTC; CDR3: CASTLGLAGDQETQYF
size: NA; J: TRBJ2-5; length: 13; V: TRBV7-3; D: NA; DNA: TGTGCCAGCAGCTTAGCGGGGAGCGAGACCCAGTACTTC; CDR3: CASSLAGSETQYF
size: NA; J: TRBJ1-1; length: 15; V: TRBV7-9; D: TRBD1; DNA: TGTGCCAGCAGCTGGGTGACAGGGGGAGGAACTGAAGCTTTCTTT; CDR3: CASSWVTGGGTEAFF
size: NA; J: TRBJ1-1; length: 19; V: TRBV21-1; D: NA; DNA: TGTGCCAGCAGCAAAAACCCCACAGGGGGCAGAAGGATGAACACTGAAGCTTTCTTT; CDR3: CASSKNPTGGRRMNTEAFF
size: NA; J: TRBJ2-5; length: 13; V: TRBV11-3; D: NA; DNA: TGTGCCAGCAGCTTGTGGACGCAAGAGACCCAGTACTTC; CDR3: CASSLWTQETQYF
size: NA; J: TRBJ2-7; length: 15; V: TRBV9; D: NA; DNA: TGTGCCAGCAGCGTAGGGGGTGTAAACTCCTACGAGCAGTACTTC; CDR3: CASSVGGVNSYEQYF
size: NA; J: TRBJ1-4; length: 17; V: TRBV7-5; D: NA; DNA: TGTGTCAGAAGCCAGAGGGACACTCTTGCAACTAATGAAAAACTGTTTTTT; CDR3: CVRSQRDTLATNEKLFF
size: NA; J: TRBJ2-7; length: 16; V: TRBV27; D: TRBD2; DNA: TGTGCCAGCAGTTTAAGCCTACCGGGGGGGACTTACGAGCAGTACTTC; CDR3: CASSLSLPGGTYEQYF
size: NA; J: TRBJ2-1; length: 18; V: TRBV4-2; D: TRBD2; DNA: TGTGCCAGCAGCCAAGGTGGGGGGAGCGGGAGGGTGGGCAATGAGCAGTTCTTC; CDR3: CASSQGGGSGRVGNEQFF
size: NA; J: TRBJ2-7; length: 15; V: TRBV4-1; D: TRBD1; DNA: TGCGCCAGCAGCCAGACCGGGACAGGGTTCTACGAGCAGTACTTC; CDR3: CASSQTGTGFYEQYF
size: NA; J: TRBJ1-2; length: 14; V: TRBV19; D: NA; DNA: TGTGCCAGTAGTAGAGGGTCCGTCGGTCATGGCTACACCTTC; CDR3: CASSRGSVGHGYTF
size: few; J: TRBJ2-5; length: 18; V: TRBV21-1; D: NA; DNA: TGTGCCAGCAGCAAAGAGTGCGGACAGATTAAGCTAAAGGAGACCCAGTACTTC; CDR3: CASSKECGQIKLKETQYF
size: NA; J: TRBJ2-3; length: 13; V: TRBV4-3; D: NA; DNA: TGCGCCAGCAGCCATCGGGCTGCAGATACGCAGTATTTT; CDR3: CASSHRAADTQYF
size: once; J: TRBJ1-4; length: 16; V: TRBV11-2; D: NA; DNA: TGTGCCAGCAGCTTAAATCCCCGAGGGGAAGGTGAAAAACTGTTTTTT; CDR3: CASSLNPRGEGEKLFF
size: medium-sized; J: TRBJ2-7; length: 15; V: TRBV19; D: TRBD1; DNA: TGTGCCAGTAGTATAAAAGGACAGGGATCCTACGAGCAGTACTTC; CDR3: CASSIKGQGSYEQYF
size: NA; J: TRBJ2-1; length: 16; V: TRBV18; D: TRBD2; DNA: TGTGCCAGCTCACCACCCGAGGGCGGGGGCTACAATGAGCAGTTCTTC; CDR3: CASSPPEGGGYNEQFF
size: few; J: TRBJ2-2; length: 15; V: TRBV11-2; D: TRBD2; DNA: TGTGCCAGCAGCTTAGCTAGCGGGAGTTCCGGGGAGCTGTTTTTT; CDR3: CASSLASGSSGELFF
size: NA; J: TRBJ1-2; length: 15; V: TRBV19; D: NA; DNA: TGTGCCAGTAGTATGGGAGGCCTCCTTAACTATGGCTACACCTTC; CDR3: CASSMGGLLNYGYTF
size: NA; J: TRBJ1-1; length: 9; V: TRBV29-1; D: NA; DNA: TGCAGCGGTCAGCCTGAGGCTTTCTTT; CDR3: CSGQPEAFF
size: once; J: TRBJ1-2; length: 14; V: TRBV27; D: NA; DNA: TGTGCCAGCAGTTTATACAGGGACCACTATGGCTACACCTTC; CDR3: CASSLYRDHYGYTF